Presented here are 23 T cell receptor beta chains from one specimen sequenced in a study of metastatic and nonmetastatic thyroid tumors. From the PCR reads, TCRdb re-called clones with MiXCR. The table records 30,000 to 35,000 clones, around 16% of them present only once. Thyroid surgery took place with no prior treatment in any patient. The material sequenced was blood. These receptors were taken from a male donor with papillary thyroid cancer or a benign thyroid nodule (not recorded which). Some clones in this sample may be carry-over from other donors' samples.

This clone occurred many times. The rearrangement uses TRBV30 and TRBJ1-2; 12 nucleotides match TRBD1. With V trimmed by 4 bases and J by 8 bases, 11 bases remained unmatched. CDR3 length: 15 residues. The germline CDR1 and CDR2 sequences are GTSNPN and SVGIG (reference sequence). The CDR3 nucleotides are TGTGCCTGGATCCCCGGGACAGGGGGCTCATGGGGCTACACCTTC. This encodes CAWIPGTGGSWGYTF.

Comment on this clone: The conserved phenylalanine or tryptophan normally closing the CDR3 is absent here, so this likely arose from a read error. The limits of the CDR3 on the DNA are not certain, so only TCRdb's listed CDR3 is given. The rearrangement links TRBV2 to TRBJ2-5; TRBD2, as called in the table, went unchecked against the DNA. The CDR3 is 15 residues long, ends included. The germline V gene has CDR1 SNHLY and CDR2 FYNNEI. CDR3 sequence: CASTHGTSGPKTKYY.

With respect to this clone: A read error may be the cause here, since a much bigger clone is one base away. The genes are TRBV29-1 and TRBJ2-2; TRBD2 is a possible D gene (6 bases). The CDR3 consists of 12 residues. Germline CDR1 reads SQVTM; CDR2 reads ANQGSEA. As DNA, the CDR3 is TGCAGCGTTGAAAATTATTCGGGGGATCTGTTTTTT. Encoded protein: CSVENYSGDLFF.

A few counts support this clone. The DNA of the CDR3 is TGTGCCAGCATTTCTTCCTCCCGGGGCCTGGGCGGGGAGCTGTTTTTT. It translates to CASISSSRGLGGELFF. This sequence joins TRBV27 and TRBJ2-2; D could derive from TRBD1 or TRBD2 (5 bases each). CDR1 is MNHEY, CDR2 SMNVEV, per germline (reference sequence). This CDR3 is 16 amino acids long. Trimming removed 7 bases from V and 7 bases from J, with 22 bases in between.

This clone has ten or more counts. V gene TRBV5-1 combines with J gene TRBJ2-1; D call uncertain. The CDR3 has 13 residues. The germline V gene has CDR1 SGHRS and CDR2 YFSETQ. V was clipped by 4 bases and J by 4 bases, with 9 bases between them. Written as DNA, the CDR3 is TGCGCCAGCAGCCCTAGTGCGTACAATGAGCAGTTCTTC. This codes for CASSPSAYNEQFF.

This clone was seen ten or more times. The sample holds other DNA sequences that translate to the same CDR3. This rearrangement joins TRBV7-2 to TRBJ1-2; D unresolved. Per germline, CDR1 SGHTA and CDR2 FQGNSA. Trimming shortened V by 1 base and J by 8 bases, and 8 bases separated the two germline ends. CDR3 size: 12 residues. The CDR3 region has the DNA TGTGCCAGCAGCTTAGAGAATGGAGGCTACACCTTC. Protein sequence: CASSLENGGYTF.

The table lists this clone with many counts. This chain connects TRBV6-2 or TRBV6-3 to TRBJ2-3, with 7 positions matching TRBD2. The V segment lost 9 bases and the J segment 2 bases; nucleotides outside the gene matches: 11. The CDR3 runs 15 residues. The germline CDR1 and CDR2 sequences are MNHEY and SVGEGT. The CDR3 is CASGGAAGLTDTQYF. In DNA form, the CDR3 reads TGTGCCAGTGGCGGGGCAGCGGGGCTCACAGATACGCAGTATTTT.

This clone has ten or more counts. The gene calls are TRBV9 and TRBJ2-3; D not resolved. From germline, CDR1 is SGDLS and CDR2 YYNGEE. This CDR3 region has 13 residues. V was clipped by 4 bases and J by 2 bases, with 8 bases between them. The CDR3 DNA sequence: TGTGCCAGCAGCCCCCCCTCCACAGATACGCAGTATTTT. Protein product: CASSPPSTDTQYF. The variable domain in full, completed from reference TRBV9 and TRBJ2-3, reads DSGVTQTPKHLITATGQRVTLRCSPRSGDLSVYWYQQSLDQGLQFLIQYYNGEERAKGNILERFSAQQFPDLHSELNLSSLELGDSALYFCASSPPSTDTQYFGPGTRLTVL.

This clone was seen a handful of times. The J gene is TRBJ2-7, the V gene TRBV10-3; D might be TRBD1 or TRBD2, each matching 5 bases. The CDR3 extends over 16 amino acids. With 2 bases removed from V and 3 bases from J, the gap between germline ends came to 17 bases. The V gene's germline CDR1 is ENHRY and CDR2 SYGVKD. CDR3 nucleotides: TGTGCCATCAGTGAGCCGGGGCAGGCGAGCAGCTACGAGCAGTACTTC. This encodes CAISEPGQASSYEQYF.

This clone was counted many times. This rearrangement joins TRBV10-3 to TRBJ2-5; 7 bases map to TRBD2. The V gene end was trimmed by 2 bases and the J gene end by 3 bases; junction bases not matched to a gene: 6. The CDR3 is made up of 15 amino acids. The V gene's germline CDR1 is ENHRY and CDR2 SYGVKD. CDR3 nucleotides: TGTGCCATCAGTGAGAGGGCGGGAGCAGAAGAGACCCAGTACTTC. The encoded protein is CAISERAGAEETQYF.

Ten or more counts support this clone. The CDR3 region has the DNA TGTGCCAGCAGCCAATCTGATACGCCGGAAAAACTGTTTTTT. It codes for CASSQSDTPEKLFF. The chain combines TRBV3-1 with TRBJ1-4; D is unclear. The V gene's germline CDR1 is LGHDT and CDR2 YNNKEL (reference sequence). CDR3 length: 14 residues. V was shortened by 2 bases and J by 8 bases, with 12 bases between the two germline ends.

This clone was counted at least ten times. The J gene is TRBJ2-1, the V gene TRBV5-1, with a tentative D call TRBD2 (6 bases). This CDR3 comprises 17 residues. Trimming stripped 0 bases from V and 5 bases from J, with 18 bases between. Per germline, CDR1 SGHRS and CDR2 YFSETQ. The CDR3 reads CASSLAPLGRGNNEQFF. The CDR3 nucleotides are TGCGCCAGCAGCTTGGCGCCGCTCGGGAGAGGGAACAATGAGCAGTTCTTC.

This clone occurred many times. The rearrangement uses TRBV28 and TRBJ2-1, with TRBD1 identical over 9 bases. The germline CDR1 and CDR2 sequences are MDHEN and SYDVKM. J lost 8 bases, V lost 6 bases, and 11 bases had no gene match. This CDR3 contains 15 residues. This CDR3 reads CASSPTGGAGHEQFF. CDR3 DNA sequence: TGTGCCAGCAGCCCTACAGGGGGCGCGGGGCATGAGCAGTTCTTC.

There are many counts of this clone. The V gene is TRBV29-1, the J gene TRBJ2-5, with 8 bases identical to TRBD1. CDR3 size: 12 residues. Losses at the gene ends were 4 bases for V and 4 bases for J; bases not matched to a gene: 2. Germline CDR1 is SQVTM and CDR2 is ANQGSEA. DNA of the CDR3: TGCAGCGTTGGTCAGGGGGCAGAGACCCAGTACTTC. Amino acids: CSVGQGAETQYF. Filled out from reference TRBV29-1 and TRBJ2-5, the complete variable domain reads SAVISQKPSRDICQRGTSLTIQCQVDSQVTMMFWYRQQPGQSLTLIATANQGSEATYESGFVIDKFPISRPNLTFSTLTVSNMSPEDSSIYLCSVGQGAETQYFGPGTRLLVL.

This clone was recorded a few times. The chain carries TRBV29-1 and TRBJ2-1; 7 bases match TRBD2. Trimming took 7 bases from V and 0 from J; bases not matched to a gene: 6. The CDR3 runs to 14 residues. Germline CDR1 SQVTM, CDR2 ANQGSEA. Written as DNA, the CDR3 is TGCAGCGGGGAGCGGGATAGCTCCTACAATGAGCAGTTCTTC. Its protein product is CSGERDSSYNEQFF.

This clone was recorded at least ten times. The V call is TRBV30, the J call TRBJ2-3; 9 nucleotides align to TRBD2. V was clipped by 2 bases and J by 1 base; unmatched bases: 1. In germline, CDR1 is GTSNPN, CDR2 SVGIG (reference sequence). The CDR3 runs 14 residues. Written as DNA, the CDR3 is TGTGCCTGGAGTTCTAGCGGGGGCACAGATACGCAGTATTTT. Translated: CAWSSSGGTDTQYF.

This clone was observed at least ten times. As DNA, the CDR3 is TGTGCCAGCAGCCCCTCGGCGAACACTGAAGCTTTCTTT. Amino acid sequence: CASSPSANTEAFF. This rearrangement joins TRBV14 to TRBJ1-1; D call uncertain. This CDR3 region has 13 residues. Germline lookup yields CDR1 SGHDN and CDR2 FVKESK. V dropped 4 bases and J dropped 1 base, with 7 bases sitting between them.

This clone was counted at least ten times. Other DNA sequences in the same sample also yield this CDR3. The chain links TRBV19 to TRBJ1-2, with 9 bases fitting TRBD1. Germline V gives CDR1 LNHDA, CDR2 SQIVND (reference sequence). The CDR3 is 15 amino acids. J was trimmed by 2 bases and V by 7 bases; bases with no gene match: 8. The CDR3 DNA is TGTGCCAGTACCCCCGGGACAGGGAAGAACTATGGCTACACCTTC. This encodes CASTPGTGKNYGYTF.

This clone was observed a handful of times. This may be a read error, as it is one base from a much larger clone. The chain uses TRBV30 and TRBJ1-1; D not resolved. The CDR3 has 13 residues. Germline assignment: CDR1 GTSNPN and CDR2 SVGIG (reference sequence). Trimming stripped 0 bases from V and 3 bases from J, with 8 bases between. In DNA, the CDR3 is TGTGCCTGGAGTGTACTGATGGACACTGAAGCTTTCTTT. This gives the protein CAWSVLMDTEAFF.

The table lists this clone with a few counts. The CDR3 region has the DNA TGTGCCAGCTCACCTGGACAGGGGAACTATGGCTACACCTTC. Its protein product is CASSPGQGNYGYTF. The gene calls are TRBV18 and TRBJ1-2; 9 bases are a match to TRBD1. V lost 3 bases, J lost 2 bases, and 1 base stayed unmatched. This CDR3 comprises 14 residues. Per germline, CDR1 KGHSH and CDR2 LQKENI.

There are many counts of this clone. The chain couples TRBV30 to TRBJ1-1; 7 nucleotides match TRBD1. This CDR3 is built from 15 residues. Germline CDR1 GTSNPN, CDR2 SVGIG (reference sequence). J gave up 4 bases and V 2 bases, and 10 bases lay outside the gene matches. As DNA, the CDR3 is TGTGCCTGGAGTCCTCAGGGGGGGGGAGCCACTGAAGCTTTCTTT. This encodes CAWSPQGGGATEAFF.

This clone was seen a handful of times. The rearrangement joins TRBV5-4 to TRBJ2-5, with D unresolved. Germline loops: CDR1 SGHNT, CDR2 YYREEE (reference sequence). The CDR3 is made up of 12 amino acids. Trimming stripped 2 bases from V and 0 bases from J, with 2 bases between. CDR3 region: CASSFNQETQYF. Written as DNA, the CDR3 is TGTGCCAGCAGCTTCAACCAAGAGACCCAGTACTTC.

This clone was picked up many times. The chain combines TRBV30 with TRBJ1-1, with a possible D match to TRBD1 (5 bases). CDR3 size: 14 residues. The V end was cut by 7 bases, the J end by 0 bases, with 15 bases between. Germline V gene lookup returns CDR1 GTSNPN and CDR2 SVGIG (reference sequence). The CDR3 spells CASKKGSLNTEAFF. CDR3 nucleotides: TGTGCCTCAAAAAAGGGGTCCCTGAACACTGAAGCTTTCTTT.